Each of the 6 T cell receptor beta chains below was sequenced from the same sample in a study of blood T cell repertoires in COVID-19. This table comes from immunoSEQ multiplex PCR, and its TCRdb copy is limited to in-frame clones, with some not included. The sample lists tens of thousands of clones, about 86% occurring once. The sample consisted of peripheral blood. These receptors came from a man between 70 and 80 years old with acute or convalescent COVID-19.

V is TRBV6-5 and J is TRBJ1-1; TRBD1 is a possible D gene (6 bases). The CDR3 covers 12 residues. Germline assignment: CDR1 MNHEY and CDR2 SVGAGI. Trimming pared 5 bases from V and 3 bases from J, leaving 7 bases between. This CDR3 reads CASSHRDTEAFF. DNA of the CDR3: TGTGCCAGCAGTCACAGGGACACTGAAGCTTTCTTT.

The V call is TRBV7-9, the J call TRBJ1-1, with D unresolved. The CDR3 spans 13 residues. V was trimmed by 1 base and J by 1 base, leaving 4 bases between them. Germline CDR1 is SEHNR and CDR2 is FQNEAQ (reference sequence). CDR3 bases: TGTGCCAGCAGCTTAGTTCAGAACACTGAAGCTTTCTTT. Translated: CASSLVQNTEAFF. Variable domain in full (rest from reference TRBV7-9 and TRBJ1-1): DTGVSQNPRHKITKRGQNVTFRCDPISEHNRLYWYRQTLGQGPEFLTYFQNEAQLEKSRLLSDRFSAERPKGSFSTLEIQRTEQGDSAMYLCASSLVQNTEAFFGQGTRLTVV.

The genes are TRBV12-3 or TRBV12-4 and TRBJ1-2; no reliable D call. The CDR3 spans 12 residues. With 4 bases removed from V and 2 bases from J, the gap between germline ends came to 5 bases. CDR3 region: CASSSGNYGYTF. The CDR3 DNA follows: TGTGCCAGCAGTTCTGGCAACTATGGCTACACCTTC.

The V gene is TRBV6-5, the J gene TRBJ1-5; the match to TRBD1 covers 10 bases. CDR1 and CDR2 from the germline V gene are MNHEY and SVGAGI. The CDR3 has 15 residues. After removal of 5 bases from V and 6 bases from J, the junction contained 7 bases not matched to a gene. CDR3 nucleotide sequence: TGTGCCAGCAGTCCCCTTGGGACAGGGGTTCAGCCCCAGCATTTT. This codes for CASSPLGTGVQPQHF.

The rearrangement uses TRBV7-8 and TRBJ2-2; D is ambiguous. Germline-derived CDR1 and CDR2 are SGHVS and FQNEAQ. V was shortened by 1 base and J by 7 bases, with 7 bases between the two germline ends. The CDR3 contains 13 residues. This CDR3 reads CASSLDGGGELFF. Written as DNA, the CDR3 is TGTGCCAGCAGCTTAGATGGCGGCGGGGAGCTGTTTTTT.

The rearrangement uses TRBV7-8 and TRBJ1-2; D is uncertain. V shed 6 bases and J shed 4 bases, with 12 bases lying between them. Looked up from germline, CDR1 is SGHVS and CDR2 is FQNEAQ. This CDR3 comprises 13 residues. CDR3: CASSPGGGYGYTF. In DNA, the CDR3 is TGTGCCAGCAGTCCAGGTGGAGGCTATGGCTACACCTTC.